These 10 T cell receptor beta chains originate from one sample sequenced in a study of blood T cell repertoires in COVID-19. Profiling relied on immunoSEQ multiplex PCR, and the TCRdb table lists in-frame clones only, not all of them. The table has some 180,000 clones, 70% to 90% seen once. Sequenced material: peripheral blood. All receptors derive from a woman older than 75 with COVID-19, enrolled during active disease.

The chain's CDR3 is CASNRGINKETQYF. In DNA, the CDR3 is TGTGCCAGCAACAGGGGTATAAATAAAGAGACCCAGTACTTC. This chain links TRBV5-8 with TRBJ2-5; 7 bases align to TRBD1. V lost 6 bases to trimming and J lost 3 bases; unmatched junction nucleotides: 8. CDR1 and CDR2 from the germline V gene are SGHTS and YDEGEE. CDR3 length: 14 amino acids.

This chain connects TRBV28 to TRBJ1-2; 8 bases match TRBD1. CDR1 and CDR2 from the germline V gene are MDHEN and SYDVKM. The CDR3 consists of 15 residues. V was pared by 6 bases and J by 4 bases, with 10 bases of the junction left unmatched. This CDR3 is CASSLGQGVSYGYTF. CDR3 sequence (DNA): TGTGCCAGCAGCCTCGGACAGGGAGTCTCCTATGGCTACACCTTC.

V is TRBV5-6 and J is TRBJ1-3; no reliable D call. The ends were cut back, 7 bases at V and 11 bases at J, with 10 bases in the middle. CDR1 is SGHDT, CDR2 YYEEEE, per germline. The CDR3 contains 10 residues. CDR3 loop: CASLGLAIYF. CDR3 coding DNA: TGTGCCAGCCTCGGTCTCGCCATATATTTT.

The gene calls are TRBV5-8 and TRBJ1-2, with 10 bases aligning to TRBD1. This CDR3 has 14 amino acids. With V trimmed by 1 base and J by 5 bases, 2 bases remained unmatched. Per the germline V gene, CDR1 is SGHTS and CDR2 is YDEGEE. CDR3 sequence reads: CASSLMGQGYGYTF. As DNA, the CDR3 is TGTGCCAGCAGCTTGATGGGACAGGGGTATGGCTACACCTTC.

The chain combines TRBV21-1 with TRBJ1-5; the table gives TRBD1 as D, unverified against the DNA. TRBV21-1 is termed a pseudogene. CDR3 length: 17 residues. DNA of the CDR3: TGTGCCAGCAGCAAGCGGACAGGGCCTCGCGGAAATCAGCCCCAGCATTTT. Protein: CASSKRTGPRGNQPQHF.

V is TRBV27 and J is TRBJ2-7, with D tentatively TRBD2 (5 bases). Germline CDR1 and CDR2: MNHEY and SMNVEV (reference sequence). Between the trimmed V and J ends, which lost 5 bases and 9 bases, there was a span of 17 bases. This CDR3 is 13 amino acids long. As DNA, the CDR3 is TGTGCCAGCAGTCCTTCGGGGAGTATTGGGCAGTACTTC. It specifies CASSPSGSIGQYF.

This clone has more than one count but fewer than ten. The genes are TRBV5-1 and TRBJ2-7; 7 bases are shared with TRBD2. The CDR3 runs to 13 residues. Germline lookup yields CDR1 SGHRS and CDR2 YFSETQ. J lost 10 bases, V lost 0 bases, and 7 bases had no gene match. CDR3 protein: CASSLARGREQYF. For the CDR3, the DNA is TGCGCCAGCAGCTTGGCCCGGGGGAGGGAACAGTACTTC.

This clone was counted only a few times. This chain connects TRBV7-9 to TRBJ2-7, with D possibly matching TRBD1 (6 bases). V was trimmed by 2 bases and J by 4 bases, leaving 6 bases between them. CDR1 and CDR2 from the germline V gene are SEHNR and FQNEAQ (reference sequence). The length of the CDR3 is 12 residues. The CDR3, as DNA: TGTGCCAGCAGCTTACAGGGGTACGAGCAGTACTTC. This gives the protein CASSLQGYEQYF.

This clone appeared a single time. This chain connects TRBV5-1 to TRBJ1-1; perhaps TRBD1 as D (5 bases). CDR3 length: 15 amino acids. The germline V gene has CDR1 SGHRS and CDR2 YFSETQ. The ends were cut back, 4 bases at V and 2 bases at J, with 15 bases in the middle. Here the CDR3 reads CASSPLTGGNTEAFF. The CDR3 DNA follows: TGCGCCAGCAGCCCCCTAACAGGCGGAAACACTGAAGCTTTCTTT.

This rearrangement joins TRBV28 to TRBJ2-7, with D possibly matching TRBD1 (5 bases). Trimming stripped 6 bases from V and 4 bases from J, with 16 bases between. The CDR3 is 14 residues long. Germline lookup yields CDR1 MDHEN and CDR2 SYDVKM. DNA for the CDR3: TGTGCCAGCAGGACGGCCGCAAAGGGGTACGAGCAGTACTTC. Residues: CASRTAAKGYEQYF.